This T cell receptor (beta chain) was found in a study of shared clonotypes between healthy human individuals. Measured with immunoSEQ multiplex PCR; TCRdb has only the in-frame clones, and not every one. Here the sample spans a few million clones, over 85% being singletons. The origin of this receptor is a man between 18 and 29 years old in good health. Some clones in this sample may be carry-over from other donors' samples. Sequenced: naive CD4+ T cells from PBMCs. Subset specified: CD45RA+ positively selected.

The CDR3 DNA reads as TGTGCCAGCAGCCCGGGACAGGCCTATGGCTACACCTTC. Amino acid sequence: CASSPGQAYGYTF. This chain joins TRBV7-6 and TRBJ1-2; TRBD1 matches 8 bases. With 5 bases clipped from V and 4 bases from J, the junction kept 3 bases outside the gene matches. The CDR3 sequence is 13 residues long. The V gene's germline CDR1 is SGHVS and CDR2 FNYEAQ. Based on the CDR3 plus reference TRBV7-6 and TRBJ1-2, the full variable domain is GAGVSQSPRYKVTKRGQDVALRCDPISGHVSLYWYRQALGQGPEFLTYFNYEAQQDKSGLPNDRFSAERPEGSISTLTIQRTEQRDSAMYRCASSPGQAYGYTFGSGTRLTVV.